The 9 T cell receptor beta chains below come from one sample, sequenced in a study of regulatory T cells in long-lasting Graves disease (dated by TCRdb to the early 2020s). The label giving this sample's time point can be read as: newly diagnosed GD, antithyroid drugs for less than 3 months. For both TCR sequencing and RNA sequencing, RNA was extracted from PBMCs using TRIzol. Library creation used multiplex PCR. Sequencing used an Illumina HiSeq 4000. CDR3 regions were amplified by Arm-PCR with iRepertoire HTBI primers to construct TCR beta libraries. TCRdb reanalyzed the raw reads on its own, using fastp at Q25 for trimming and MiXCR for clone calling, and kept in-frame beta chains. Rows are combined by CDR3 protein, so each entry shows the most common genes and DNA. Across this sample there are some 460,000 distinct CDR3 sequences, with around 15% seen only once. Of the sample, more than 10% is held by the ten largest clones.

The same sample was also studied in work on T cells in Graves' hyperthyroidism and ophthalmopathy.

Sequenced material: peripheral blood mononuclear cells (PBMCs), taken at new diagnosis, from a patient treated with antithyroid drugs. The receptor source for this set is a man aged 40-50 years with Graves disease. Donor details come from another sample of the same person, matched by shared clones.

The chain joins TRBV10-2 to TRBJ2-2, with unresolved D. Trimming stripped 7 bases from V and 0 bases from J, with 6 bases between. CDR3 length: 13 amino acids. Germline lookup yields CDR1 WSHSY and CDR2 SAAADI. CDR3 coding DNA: TGCGCCAGCACCGACGCGAACACCGGGGAGCTGTTTTTT. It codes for CASTDANTGELFF.

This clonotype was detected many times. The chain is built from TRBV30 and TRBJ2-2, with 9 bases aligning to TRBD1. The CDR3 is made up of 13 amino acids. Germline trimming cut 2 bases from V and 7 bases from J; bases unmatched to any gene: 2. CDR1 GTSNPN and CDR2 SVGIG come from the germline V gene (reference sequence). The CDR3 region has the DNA TGTGCCTGGAGTACAGGGGGCGGCGGGGAGCTGTTTTTT. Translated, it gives CAWSTGGGGELFF.

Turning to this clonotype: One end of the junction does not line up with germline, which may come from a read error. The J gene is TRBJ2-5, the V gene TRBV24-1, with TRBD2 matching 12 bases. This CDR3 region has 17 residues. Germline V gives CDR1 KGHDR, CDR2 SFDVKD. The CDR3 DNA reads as TGTGCCACCAGTGACTCCGGACTAGCGGGGCATCAAGAGACCCAGTGCTTC. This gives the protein CATSDSGLAGHQETQCF.

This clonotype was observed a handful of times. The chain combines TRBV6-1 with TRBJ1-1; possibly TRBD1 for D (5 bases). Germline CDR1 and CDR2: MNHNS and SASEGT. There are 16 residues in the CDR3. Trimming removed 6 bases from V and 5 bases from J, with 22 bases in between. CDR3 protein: CASSPPGGVLGTEAFF. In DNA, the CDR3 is TGTGCCAGCAGCCCCCCGGGGGGGGTCCTAGGAACTGAAGCTTTCTTT.

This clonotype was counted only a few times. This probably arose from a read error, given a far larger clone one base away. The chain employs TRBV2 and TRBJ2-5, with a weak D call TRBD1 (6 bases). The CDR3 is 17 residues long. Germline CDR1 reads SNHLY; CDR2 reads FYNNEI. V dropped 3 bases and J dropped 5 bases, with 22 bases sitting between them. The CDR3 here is CASSDKSPGQKSETQYF. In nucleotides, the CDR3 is TGTGCCAGCAGTGACAAGTCCCCGGGACAAAAGTCGGAGACCCAGTACTTC. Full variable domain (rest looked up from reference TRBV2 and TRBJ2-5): EPEVTQTPSHQVTQMGQEVILRCVPISNHLYFYWYRQILGQKVEFLVSFYNNEISEKSEIFDDQFSVERPDGSNFTLKIRSTKLEDSAMYFCASSDKSPGQKSETQYFGPGTRLLVL.

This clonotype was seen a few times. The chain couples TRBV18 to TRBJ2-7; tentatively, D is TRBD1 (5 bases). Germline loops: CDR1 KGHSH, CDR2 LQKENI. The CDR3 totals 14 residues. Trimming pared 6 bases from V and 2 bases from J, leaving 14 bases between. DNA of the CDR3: TGTGCCAGCTCCCCGCTCACAGGAGCCTACGAGCAGTACTTC. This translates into CASSPLTGAYEQYF.

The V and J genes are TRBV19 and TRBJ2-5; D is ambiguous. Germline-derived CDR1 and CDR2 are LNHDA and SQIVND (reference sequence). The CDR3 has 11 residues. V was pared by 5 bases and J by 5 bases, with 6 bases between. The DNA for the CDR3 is TGTGCCAGTAGTGGTATGGAGACCCAGTACTTC. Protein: CASSGMETQYF.

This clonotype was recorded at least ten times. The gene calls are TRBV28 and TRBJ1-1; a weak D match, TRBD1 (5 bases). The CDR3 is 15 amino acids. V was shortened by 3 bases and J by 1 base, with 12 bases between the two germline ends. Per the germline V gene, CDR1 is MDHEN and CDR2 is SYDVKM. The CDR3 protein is CASSFLPGSNTEAFF. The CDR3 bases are TGTGCCAGCAGTTTTCTCCCAGGGTCGAACACTGAAGCTTTCTTT.

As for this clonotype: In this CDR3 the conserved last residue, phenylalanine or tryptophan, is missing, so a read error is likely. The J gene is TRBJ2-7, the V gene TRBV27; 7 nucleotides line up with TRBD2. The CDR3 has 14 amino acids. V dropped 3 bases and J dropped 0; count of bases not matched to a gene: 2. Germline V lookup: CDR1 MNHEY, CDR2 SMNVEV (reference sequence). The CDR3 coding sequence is TGTGCCAGCAGTTTTGCGGGGGACTCCTACGAGCAGTACCTC. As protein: CASSFAGDSYEQYL.